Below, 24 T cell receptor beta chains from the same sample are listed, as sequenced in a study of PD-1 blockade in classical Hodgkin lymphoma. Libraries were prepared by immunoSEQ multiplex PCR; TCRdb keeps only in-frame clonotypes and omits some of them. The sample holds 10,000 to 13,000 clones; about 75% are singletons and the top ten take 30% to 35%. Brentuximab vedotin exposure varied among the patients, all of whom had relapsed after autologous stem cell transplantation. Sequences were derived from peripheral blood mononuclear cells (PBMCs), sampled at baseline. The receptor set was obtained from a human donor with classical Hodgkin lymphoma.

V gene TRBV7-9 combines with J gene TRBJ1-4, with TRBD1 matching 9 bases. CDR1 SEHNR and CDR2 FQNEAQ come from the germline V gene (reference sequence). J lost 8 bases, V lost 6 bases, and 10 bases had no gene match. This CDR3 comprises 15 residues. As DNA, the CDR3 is TGTGCCAGCAGGTTTAGCGGGACAGGGCAAGAAAAACTGTTTTTT. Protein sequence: CASRFSGTGQEKLFF.

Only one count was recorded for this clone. The CDR3 is CASSLTQRQETQYF. CDR3 nucleotides: TGCGCCAGCAGTCTTACCCAGAGGCAAGAGACCCAGTACTTC. The rearrangement joins TRBV4-1 to TRBJ2-5; D gene uncertain. The germline V gene encodes CDR1 MGHRA and CDR2 YSYEKL. The V and J ends lost 6 bases and 2 bases respectively, with 13 bases between them. This CDR3 is built from 14 residues.

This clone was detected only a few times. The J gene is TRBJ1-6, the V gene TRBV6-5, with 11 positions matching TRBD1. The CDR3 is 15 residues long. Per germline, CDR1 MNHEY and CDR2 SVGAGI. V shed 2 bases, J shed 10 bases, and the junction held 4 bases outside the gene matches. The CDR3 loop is CASSYEGTGGSPLHF. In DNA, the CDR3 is TGTGCCAGCAGTTACGAGGGGACAGGGGGATCACCCCTCCACTTT.

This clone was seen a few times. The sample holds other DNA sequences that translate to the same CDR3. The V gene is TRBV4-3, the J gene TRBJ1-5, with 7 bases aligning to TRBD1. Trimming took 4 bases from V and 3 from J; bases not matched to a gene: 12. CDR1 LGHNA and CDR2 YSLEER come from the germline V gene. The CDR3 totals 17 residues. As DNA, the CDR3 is TGCGCCAGCAGCCCCAACGCAGGGGGAGGGTACAATCAGCCCCAGCATTTT. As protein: CASSPNAGGGYNQPQHF.

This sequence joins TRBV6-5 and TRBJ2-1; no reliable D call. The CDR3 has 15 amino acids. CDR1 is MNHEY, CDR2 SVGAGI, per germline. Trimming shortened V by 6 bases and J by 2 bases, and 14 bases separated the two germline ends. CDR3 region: CASSANWVAYNEQFF. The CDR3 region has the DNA TGTGCCAGCAGCGCCAATTGGGTGGCCTACAATGAGCAGTTCTTC.

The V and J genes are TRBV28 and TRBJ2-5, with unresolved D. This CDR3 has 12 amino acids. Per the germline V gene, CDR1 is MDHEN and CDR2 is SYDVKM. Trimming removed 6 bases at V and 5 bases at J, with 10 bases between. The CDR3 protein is CASSLEPETQYF. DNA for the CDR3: TGTGCCAGCAGCTTGGAGCCCGAGACCCAGTACTTC.

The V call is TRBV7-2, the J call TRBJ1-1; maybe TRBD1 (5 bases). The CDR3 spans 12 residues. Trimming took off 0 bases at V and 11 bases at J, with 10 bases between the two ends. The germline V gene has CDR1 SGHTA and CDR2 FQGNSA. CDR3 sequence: CASSLAGVGAFF. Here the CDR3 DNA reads TGTGCCAGCAGCTTAGCAGGGGTTGGGGCTTTCTTT.

In nucleotides, the CDR3 is TGTGCCACCCAGGGACTAGTCTCCTACAATGAGCAGTTCTTC. Translated: CATQGLVSYNEQFF. The rearrangement uses TRBV6-1 and TRBJ2-1; 8 nucleotides align to TRBD2. From germline, CDR1 is MNHNS and CDR2 SASEGT. With V trimmed by 10 bases and J by 0 bases, 5 bases remained unmatched. CDR3 size: 14 residues.

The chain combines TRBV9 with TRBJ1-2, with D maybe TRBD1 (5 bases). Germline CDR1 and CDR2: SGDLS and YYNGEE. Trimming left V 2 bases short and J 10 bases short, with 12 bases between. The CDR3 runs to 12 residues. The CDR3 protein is CASSVKTGDYTF. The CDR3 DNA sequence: TGTGCCAGCAGCGTGAAGACGGGGGACTACACCTTC.

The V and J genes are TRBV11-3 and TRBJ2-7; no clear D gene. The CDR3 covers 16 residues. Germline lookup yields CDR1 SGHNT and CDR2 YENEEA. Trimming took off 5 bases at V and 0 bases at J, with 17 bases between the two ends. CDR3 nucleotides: TGTGCCAGCAGCCCTATCTCCGGGTTGGGCTCCTACGAGCAGTACTTC. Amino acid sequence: CASSPISGLGSYEQYF.

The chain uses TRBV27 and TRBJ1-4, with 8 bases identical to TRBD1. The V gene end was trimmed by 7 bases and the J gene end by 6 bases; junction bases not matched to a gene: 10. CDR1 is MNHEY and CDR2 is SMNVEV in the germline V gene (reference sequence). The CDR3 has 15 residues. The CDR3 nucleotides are TGTGCCAGCATTAAACCACAGGGGGGTCATGAAAAACTGTTTTTT. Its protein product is CASIKPQGGHEKLFF.

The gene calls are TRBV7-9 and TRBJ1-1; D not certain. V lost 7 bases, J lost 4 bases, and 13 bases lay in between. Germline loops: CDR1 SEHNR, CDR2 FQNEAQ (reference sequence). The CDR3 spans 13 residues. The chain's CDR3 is CASNYKGGTEAFF. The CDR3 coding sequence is TGTGCCAGCAACTATAAGGGAGGCACTGAAGCTTTCTTT.

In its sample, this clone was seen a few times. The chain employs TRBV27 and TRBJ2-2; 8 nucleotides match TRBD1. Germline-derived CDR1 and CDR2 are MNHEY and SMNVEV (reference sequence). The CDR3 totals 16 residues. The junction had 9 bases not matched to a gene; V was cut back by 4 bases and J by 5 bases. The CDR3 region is CASSSPLTGGTGELFF. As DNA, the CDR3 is TGTGCCAGCAGTTCCCCCCTAACAGGGGGAACCGGGGAGCTGTTTTTT.

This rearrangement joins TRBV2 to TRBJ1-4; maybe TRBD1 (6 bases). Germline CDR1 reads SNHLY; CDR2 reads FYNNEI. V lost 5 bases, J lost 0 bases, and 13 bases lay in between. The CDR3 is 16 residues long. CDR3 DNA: TGTGCCAGCAGTCGGGGACACCCTGCAACTAATGAAAAACTGTTTTTT. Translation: CASSRGHPATNEKLFF. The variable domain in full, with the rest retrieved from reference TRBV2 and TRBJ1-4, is EPEVTQTPSHQVTQMGQEVILRCVPISNHLYFYWYRQILGQKVEFLVSFYNNEISEKSEIFDDQFSVERPDGSNFTLKIRSTKLEDSAMYFCASSRGHPATNEKLFFGSGTQLSVL.

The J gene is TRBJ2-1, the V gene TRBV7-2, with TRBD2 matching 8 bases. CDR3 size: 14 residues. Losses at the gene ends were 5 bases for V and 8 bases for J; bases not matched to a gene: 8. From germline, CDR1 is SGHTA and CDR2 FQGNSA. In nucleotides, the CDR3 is TGTGCCAGCAGCCCCGGGGGGGCCTATCATGAGCAGTTCTTC. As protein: CASSPGGAYHEQFF.

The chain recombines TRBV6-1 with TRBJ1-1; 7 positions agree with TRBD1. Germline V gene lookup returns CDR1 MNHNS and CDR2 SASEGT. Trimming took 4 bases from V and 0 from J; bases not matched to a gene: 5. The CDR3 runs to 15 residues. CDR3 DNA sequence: TGTGCCAGCAGTGGAGACAGGGCCTTGAACACTGAAGCTTTCTTT. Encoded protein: CASSGDRALNTEAFF.

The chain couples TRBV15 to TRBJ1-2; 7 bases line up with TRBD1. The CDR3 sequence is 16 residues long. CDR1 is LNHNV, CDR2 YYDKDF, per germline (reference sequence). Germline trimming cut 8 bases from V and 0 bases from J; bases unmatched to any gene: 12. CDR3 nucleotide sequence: TGTGCCACCCAACCCCGGGGGACAGTAGCTAACTATGGCTACACCTTC. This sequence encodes CATQPRGTVANYGYTF. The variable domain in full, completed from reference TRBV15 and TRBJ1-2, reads DAMVIQNPRYQVTQFGKPVTLSCSQTLNHNVMYWYQQKSSQAPKLLFHYYDKDFNNEADTPDNFQSRRPNTSFCFLDIRSPGLGDTAMYLCATQPRGTVANYGYTFGSGTRLTVV.

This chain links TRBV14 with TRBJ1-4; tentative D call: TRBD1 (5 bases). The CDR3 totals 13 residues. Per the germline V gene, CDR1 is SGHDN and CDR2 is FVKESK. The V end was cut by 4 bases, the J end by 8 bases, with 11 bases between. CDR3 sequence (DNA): TGTGCCAGCAGCCGAACTTGGGGGGAAAAACTGTTTTTT. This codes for CASSRTWGEKLFF. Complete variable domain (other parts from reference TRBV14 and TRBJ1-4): EAGVTQFPSHSVIEKGQTVTLRCDPISGHDNLYWYRRVMGKEIKFLLHFVKESKQDESGMPNNRFLAERTGGTYSTLKVQPAELEDSGVYFCASSRTWGEKLFFGSGTQLSVL.

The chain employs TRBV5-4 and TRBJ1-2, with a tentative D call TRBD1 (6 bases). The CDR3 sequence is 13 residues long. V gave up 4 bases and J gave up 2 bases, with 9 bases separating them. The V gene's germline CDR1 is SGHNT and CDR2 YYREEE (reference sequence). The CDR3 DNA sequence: TGTGCCAGCAGCCTGGGACAAAACTATGGCTACACCTTC. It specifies CASSLGQNYGYTF.

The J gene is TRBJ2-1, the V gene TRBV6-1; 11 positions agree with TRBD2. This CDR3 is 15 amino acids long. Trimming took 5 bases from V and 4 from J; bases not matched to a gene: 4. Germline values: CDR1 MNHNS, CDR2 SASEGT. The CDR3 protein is CASSSGTSGYNEQFF. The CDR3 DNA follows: TGTGCCAGCAGTTCCGGGACTAGCGGATACAATGAGCAGTTCTTC.

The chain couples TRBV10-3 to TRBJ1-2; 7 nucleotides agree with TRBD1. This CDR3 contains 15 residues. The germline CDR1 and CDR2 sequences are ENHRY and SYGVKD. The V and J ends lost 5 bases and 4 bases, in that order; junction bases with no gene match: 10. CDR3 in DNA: TGTGCCATCAGTTTTGGACAGGCCAACTCCTATGGCTACACCTTC. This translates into CAISFGQANSYGYTF.

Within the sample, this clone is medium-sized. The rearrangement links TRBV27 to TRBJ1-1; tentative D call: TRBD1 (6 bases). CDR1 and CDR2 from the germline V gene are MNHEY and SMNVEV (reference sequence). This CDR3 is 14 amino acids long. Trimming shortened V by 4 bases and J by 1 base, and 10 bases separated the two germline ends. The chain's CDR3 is CASSYGRGNTEAFF. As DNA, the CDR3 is TGTGCCAGCAGTTATGGCAGGGGGAACACTGAAGCTTTCTTT.

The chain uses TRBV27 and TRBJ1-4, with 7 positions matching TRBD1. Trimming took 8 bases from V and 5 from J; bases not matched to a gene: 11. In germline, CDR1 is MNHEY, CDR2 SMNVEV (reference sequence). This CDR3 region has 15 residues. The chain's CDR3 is CASGNSGGPNEKLFF. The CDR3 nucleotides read TGTGCCAGCGGAAACTCAGGGGGTCCGAATGAAAAACTGTTTTTT.

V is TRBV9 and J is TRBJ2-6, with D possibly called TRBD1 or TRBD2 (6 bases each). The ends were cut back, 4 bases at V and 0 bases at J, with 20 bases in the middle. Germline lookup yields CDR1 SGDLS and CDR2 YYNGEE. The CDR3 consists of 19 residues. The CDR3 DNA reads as TGTGCCAGCAGCCCGAGGGGGGAGGCGGGAAGCTCTGGGGCCAACGTCCTGACTTTC. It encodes CASSPRGEAGSSGANVLTF.